This TCR beta chain was identified in a study of blood T cells in healthy people across ages. This clonotype has more than one count but fewer than ten. Through a sample-barcoded 5' primer and a J-beta primer mix, a second PCR was run for roughly 7 to 12 cycles. Using its own MiXCR run on the 5' RACE reads, TCRdb lists one record per CDR3 protein. The profile covers some 1.6 million distinct CDR3 sequences, with about 32% appearing a single time and about 11% taken by the ten largest. The CDR3 is 15 residues long. V lost 0 bases and J 3 bases, leaving 9 bases between the germline ends. CDR1 is MGHRA and CDR2 is YSYEKL in the germline V gene.

The sequenced sample consisted of blood. The receptor was isolated from a woman aged 25 to 39 in good health. The chain carries TRBV4-1 and TRBJ2-1, with D possibly being TRBD2 (5 bases). The CDR3 reads CASSQEVSVYNEQFF. CDR3 DNA: TGCGCCAGCAGCCAAGAAGTTAGCGTCTACAATGAGCAGTTCTTC.